One sample yielded the 6 T cell receptor beta chains listed below, sequenced in a study of cytomegalovirus exposure and HLA in healthy donors. Amplification used 60 Vbeta primers and 13 Jbeta primers. Using immunoSEQ multiplex PCR, the repertoire was profiled, and TCRdb retains in-frame clones only, with some absent. The sample has approximately 160,000 clones, around 82% seen once. The sequencing sample was made of PBMCs. Source of these receptors: a male donor in good health and CMV-seronegative.

The rearrangement joins TRBV6-5 to TRBJ2-7; D gene unclear. Germline V gives CDR1 MNHEY, CDR2 SVGAGI. With 5 bases removed from V and 9 bases from J, the gap between germline ends came to 2 bases. The CDR3 spans 8 residues. The CDR3 DNA reads TGTGCCAGCAGTCTGCAGTACTTC. It codes for CASSLQYF.

V gene TRBV7-9 combines with J gene TRBJ1-2, with D maybe TRBD1 (6 bases). Germline V gene sequence: CDR1 SEHNR, CDR2 FQNEAQ (reference sequence). This CDR3 spans 16 amino acids. Trimming took 6 bases from V and 5 from J, leaving 22 bases between them. The CDR3 reads CASRSGQSSDRYGYTF. The CDR3 DNA sequence: TGTGCCAGCAGGTCTGGACAGAGTTCTGATAGATATGGCTACACCTTC.

Turning to this clone: The final CDR3 position lacks the conserved phenylalanine or tryptophan, pointing to a likely read error. The limits of the CDR3 on the DNA are not certain, so only TCRdb's listed CDR3 is given. V usage is TRBV27 and J usage is TRBJ2-7; TRBD1 is the table's D call, not checked against the DNA. Germline CDR1 MNHEY, CDR2 SMNVEV (reference sequence). The CDR3 is 13 amino acids long, termini counted. Here the CDR3 reads CASSPRGSTTPRL.

The chain has TRBV19 and TRBJ2-5, with D hard to call. This CDR3 is 12 amino acids long. The ends were cut back, 6 bases at V and 4 bases at J, with 9 bases in the middle. Germline values: CDR1 LNHDA, CDR2 SQIVND (reference sequence). The CDR3: CASRQPGETQYF. The CDR3 nucleotides read TGTGCCAGTAGACAGCCAGGAGAGACCCAGTACTTC.

The chain links TRBV10-3 to TRBJ2-2; D possibly corresponds to TRBD2 (6 bases). Germline assignment: CDR1 ENHRY and CDR2 SYGVKD. The CDR3 extends over 15 amino acids. The V end was cut by 6 bases, the J end by 2 bases, with 13 bases between. This CDR3 reads CAIRVGGENTGELFF. The CDR3 DNA is TGTGCCATCAGGGTTGGAGGGGAAAACACCGGGGAGCTGTTTTTT.

This clone turned up a few times. The DNA for the CDR3 is TGTGCCAGTAGCGGACCGGGACAGGGGTCCCAGGGCAATCAGCCCCAGCATTTT. Protein sequence: CASSGPGQGSQGNQPQHF. The chain recombines TRBV19 with TRBJ1-5, with 10 bases identical to TRBD1. CDR3 length: 18 residues. CDR1 and CDR2 from the germline V gene are LNHDA and SQIVND (reference sequence). The J segment lost 2 bases and the V segment lost 6 bases, leaving 13 bases of the junction unmatched.